This T cell receptor beta chain was found in a study of OX40 agonist ivuxolimab in advanced cancers. Study findings and constraints: With doses of 0.1-3.0 mg/kg, partial responders showed among the lowest clonal expansion. With doses of 0.1 to 3.0 mg/kg, CD4+ and CD8+ blood T cells had undergone clonal expansion by week 6.

A remark on this clone: The antigen is undetermined. One junction end does not reproduce the germline sequence, and a read error may be involved.

Sequencing was performed with immunoSEQ multiplex PCR; in TCRdb, only in-frame clones are kept and a portion is missing. The sample lists some 70,000 clones, about 91% occurring once. Germline V CDR1 and CDR2: SSHAT, FNYEAQ (reference sequence). This CDR3 has 16 residues. The material sequenced was CD4+ or CD8+ T cells sorted from blood, taken in a trial of the OX40 agonist ivuxolimab. The TCR comes from an adult with an advanced solid tumor such as melanoma, head and neck, liver or kidney cancer. The gene calls are TRBV7-7 and TRBJ2-5; D is perhaps TRBD2 (6 bases). The CDR3 DNA reads as TGTGCTAGCAGCTTAACGGCGGGGTTATACCAAGAGACCCAGTACTTC. Protein: CASSLTAGLYQETQYF.